These T cell receptor beta chains were read from a single sample in a study of blood T cell repertoires in COVID-19. Produced via immunoSEQ multiplex PCR; TCRdb's table is partial and in-frame only. Of under 250,000 clones detected, about four fifths appear once; the ten largest clones hold roughly 8.7%. The material sequenced was peripheral blood. The origin of the receptors is a man aged 35 to 55 with active or convalescent COVID-19. The CDR3 runs from the conserved cysteine through the conserved F or W.

J: TRBJ2-1; V: TRBV3-1/TRBV3-2; CDR3: CASSQDHIGSVWFF
J: TRBJ1-2; V: TRBV6-5; CDR3: CASRNNRGLYGYTF
J: TRBJ2-3; V: TRBV19; CDR3: CATGTSPTDTQYF
J: TRBJ2-6; V: TRBV13; CDR3: CASNINSGAGWTGANVLTF
J: TRBJ1-6; V: TRBV30; CDR3: CAWCEGSSYNSPLHF
J: TRBJ1-1; V: TRBV19; CDR3: CASSPGQAIEAFF
J: TRBJ2-7; V: TRBV12-5; CDR3: CASGAGTPTSYEQYF
J: TRBJ1-2; V: TRBV7-8; CDR3: CASSLVAGGRDYGYTF
J: TRBJ1-1; V: TRBV19; CDR3: CASHTGEVNTEAFF
J: TRBJ1-2; V: TRBV30; CDR3: CAWSARGGYNYGYTF
J: TRBJ1-2; V: TRBV7-9; CDR3: CASSLIVFGGDYGYTF
J: TRBJ2-3; V: TRBV5-1; CDR3: CASSSTGTYTDTQYF
J: TRBJ1-1; V: TRBV11-2; CDR3: CASSEQGTEAFF
J: TRBJ1-1; V: TRBV9; CDR3: CASSPRLVGTEAFF
J: TRBJ1-1; V: TRBV29-1; CDR3: CSVRGRTEAFF
J: TRBJ1-2; V: TRBV2; CDR3: CASSEYRGHGYTF
J: TRBJ1-5; V: TRBV19; CDR3: CASSLSWDRVTQPQHF
J: TRBJ1-4; V: TRBV18; CDR3: CASSPGSGRGNEKLFF
J: TRBJ1-4; V: TRBV6-2/TRBV6-3; CDR3: CASSRPGQFEKLFF
J: TRBJ1-5; V: TRBV7-2; CDR3: CASSFHTGNQPQHF
J: TRBJ2-7; V: TRBV4-1; CDR3: CASSHAGTYEQYF
J: TRBJ1-5; V: TRBV7-2; CDR3: CASSLTGYNQPQHF
J: TRBJ2-3; V: TRBV3-1/TRBV3-2; CDR3: CASSQDVGGLWASGPSDTQYF
J: TRBJ2-7; V: TRBV4-1; CDR3: CASSRDRGSTYEQYF
J: TRBJ1-5; V: TRBV12-3/TRBV12-4; CDR3: CASTLLNQPQHF
J: TRBJ1-2; V: TRBV6-5; CDR3: CASYGQAYGYTF
J: TRBJ2-2; V: TRBV12-3/TRBV12-4; CDR3: CASSFGRTGELFF
J: TRBJ1-3; V: TRBV7-6; CDR3: CATSNSGNTIYF
J: TRBJ2-4; V: TRBV3-1/TRBV3-2; CDR3: CASSRSVGLLRNIQYF
J: TRBJ2-7; V: TRBV27; CDR3: CASKKDRGHINEQYF
J: TRBJ1-2; V: TRBV5-1; CDR3: CASSWTGGGYTF
J: TRBJ2-7; V: TRBV6-5; CDR3: CASSPDRGKAYEQYF
J: TRBJ1-2; V: TRBV2; CDR3: CASSAGQNYGYTF
J: TRBJ1-1; V: TRBV6-5; CDR3: CASSFGIMNTEAFF
J: TRBJ1-5; V: TRBV6-1; CDR3: CASRQARDQPQHF
J: TRBJ1-1; V: TRBV6-6; CDR3: CASTGQRNTEAFF
J: TRBJ1-1; V: TRBV6-1; CDR3: CASSELDKFLEAFF
J: TRBJ2-1; V: TRBV9; CDR3: CASRKRTELGEQFF
J: TRBJ2-7; V: TRBV16; CDR3: CASSLNGGSEQYF
J: TRBJ2-2; V: TRBV15; CDR3: CATSARAGQGNTGELFF
J: TRBJ2-3; V: TRBV12-3/TRBV12-4; CDR3: CASSRGNPDTQYF
J: TRBJ2-1; V: TRBV18; CDR3: CASPREDVGSNEQFF
J: TRBJ2-2; V: TRBV6-5; CDR3: CASSYSGGSGELFF
J: TRBJ2-7; V: TRBV11-1; CDR3: CASSRRGPGSYEQYF
J: TRBJ2-5; V: TRBV5-1; CDR3: CASSFGFGGRETQYF
J: TRBJ1-2; V: TRBV19; CDR3: CASSPSPTVFNYGYTF
J: TRBJ1-6; V: TRBV6-6; CDR3: CASSSGTGVSPLHF
J: TRBJ1-2; V: TRBV19; CDR3: CASSHDGTSRYGYTF
J: TRBJ1-2; V: TRBV2; CDR3: CASSNGQGNYGYTF
J: TRBJ2-1; V: TRBV7-9; CDR3: CASSGHLTGSYNEQFF
J: TRBJ1-6; V: TRBV5-1; CDR3: CASNPGNWDSPLHF
J: TRBJ2-7; V: TRBV6-2/TRBV6-3; CDR3: CASSYLGGSSYEQYF